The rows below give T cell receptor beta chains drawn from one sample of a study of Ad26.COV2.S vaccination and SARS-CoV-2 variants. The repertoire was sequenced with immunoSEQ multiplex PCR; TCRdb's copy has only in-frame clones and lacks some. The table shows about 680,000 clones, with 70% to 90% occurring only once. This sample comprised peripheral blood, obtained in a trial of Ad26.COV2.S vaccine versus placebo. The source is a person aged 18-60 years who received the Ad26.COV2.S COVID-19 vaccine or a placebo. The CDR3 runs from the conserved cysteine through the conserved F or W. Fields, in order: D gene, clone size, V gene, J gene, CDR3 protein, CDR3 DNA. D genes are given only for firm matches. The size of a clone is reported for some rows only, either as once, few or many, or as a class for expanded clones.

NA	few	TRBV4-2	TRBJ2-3	CASSSWTGDADTQYF	TGTGCCAGCAGCTCATGGACGGGGGACGCAGATACGCAGTATTTT
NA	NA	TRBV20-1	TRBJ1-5	CSASRGNGNQPQHF	TGCAGTGCTAGTAGGGGGAATGGCAATCAGCCCCAGCATTTT
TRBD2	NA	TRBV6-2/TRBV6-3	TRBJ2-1	CASSYGSSGLNYNEQFF	TGTGCCAGCAGTTACGGGTCTAGCGGGCTGAACTACAATGAGCAGTTCTTC
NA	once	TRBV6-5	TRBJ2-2	CASSYKGVTGELFF	TGTGCCAGCAGTTACAAGGGGGTGACCGGGGAGCTGTTTTTT
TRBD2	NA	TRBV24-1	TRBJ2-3	CATSDPSGRAADTQYF	TGTGCCACCAGTGATCCCAGCGGGAGGGCCGCAGATACGCAGTATTTT
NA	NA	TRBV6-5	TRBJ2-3	CASISLVADTQYF	TGTGCCAGCATTTCCCTCGTGGCAGATACGCAGTATTTT
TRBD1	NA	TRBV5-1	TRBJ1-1	CASSWTGGTEAFF	TGCGCCAGCAGCTGGACAGGGGGGACTGAAGCTTTCTTT
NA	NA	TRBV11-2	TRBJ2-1	CASSYRGEQFF	TGTGCCAGCAGCTATAGGGGTGAGCAGTTCTTC
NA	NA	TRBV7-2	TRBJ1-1	CASSLGVGPEAFF	TGTGCCAGCAGCTTAGGGGTCGGACCTGAAGCTTTCTTT
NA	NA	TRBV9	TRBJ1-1	CASSPGVYTEAFF	TGTGCCAGCAGCCCCGGGGTCTACACTGAAGCTTTCTTT
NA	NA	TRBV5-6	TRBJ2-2	CASSPGTLNIAELFF	TGTGCCAGCAGCCCCGGGACTCTGAACATTGCGGAGCTGTTTTTT
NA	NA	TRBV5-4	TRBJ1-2	CASSAPQPPYGYTF	TGTGCCAGCAGCGCACCCCAGCCCCCCTACGGCTACACCTTC
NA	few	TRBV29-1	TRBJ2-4	CSGYLGNIQYF	TGCAGCGGTTACCTTGGGAACATTCAGTACTTC
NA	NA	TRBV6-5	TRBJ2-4	CASSYGQKNIQYF	TGTGCCAGCAGTTACGGGCAGAAAAACATTCAGTACTTC
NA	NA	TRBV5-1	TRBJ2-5	CASSPRTGRETQYF	TGCGCCAGCAGTCCTCGGACTGGGAGGGAGACCCAGTACTTC
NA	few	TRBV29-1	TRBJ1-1	CSVVGATEAFF	TGCAGCGTTGTAGGGGCCACTGAAGCTTTCTTT
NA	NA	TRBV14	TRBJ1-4	CASSQQVNEKLFF	TGTGCCAGCAGCCAACAGGTGAATGAAAAACTGTTTTTT
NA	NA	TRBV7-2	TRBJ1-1	CASSFSGPPTRAFF	TGTGCCAGCAGCTTCTCAGGTCCCCCTACGAGGGCTTTCTTT
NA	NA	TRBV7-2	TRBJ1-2	CASSAGTDYGYTF	TGTGCCAGCAGCGCCGGGACGGACTATGGCTACACCTTC
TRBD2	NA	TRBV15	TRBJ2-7	CATRDSGAPYEQYF	TGTGCCACCAGAGACAGCGGGGCACCCTACGAGCAGTACTTC
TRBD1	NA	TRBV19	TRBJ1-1	CASSISGQAYTEAFF	TGTGCCAGTAGTATCTCGGGACAGGCATACACTGAAGCTTTCTTT
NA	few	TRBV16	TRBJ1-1	CASSQLRKGEAFF	TGTGCCAGCAGCCAATTGAGGAAAGGGGAAGCTTTCTTT
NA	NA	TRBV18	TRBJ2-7	CASSPQPPESYYEQYF	TGTGCCAGCTCACCTCAACCCCCAGAAAGCTACTACGAGCAGTACTTC
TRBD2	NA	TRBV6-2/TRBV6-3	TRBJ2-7	CASSRLAGAWYEQYF	TGTGCCAGCAGCCGATTAGCGGGGGCATGGTACGAGCAGTACTTC
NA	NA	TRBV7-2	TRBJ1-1	CASSRGPVNTEAFF	TGTGCCAGCAGCCGCGGACCCGTGAACACTGAAGCTTTCTTT
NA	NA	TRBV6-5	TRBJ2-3	CASSYTDSSTDTQYF	TGTGCCAGCAGTTATACGGACAGTAGCACAGATACGCAGTATTTT
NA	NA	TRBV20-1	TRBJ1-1	CSARTVGAFF	TGCAGTGCTAGAACAGTGGGAGCTTTCTTT
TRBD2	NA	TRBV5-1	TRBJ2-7	CASDGQRGSYEQYF	TGCGCCAGCGACGGCCAGCGGGGAAGCTACGAGCAGTACTTC
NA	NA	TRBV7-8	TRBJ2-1	CASSLARGFYNEQFF	TGTGCCAGCAGCTTAGCGCGAGGTTTCTACAATGAGCAGTTCTTC
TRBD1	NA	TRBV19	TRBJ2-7	CARTPGTGDYEQYF	TGTGCCCGGACTCCCGGGACAGGGGACTACGAGCAGTACTTC
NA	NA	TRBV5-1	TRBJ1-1	CASSLDTYTEAFF	TGCGCCAGCAGCCTGGACACATACACTGAAGCTTTCTTT
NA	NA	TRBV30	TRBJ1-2	CAWSQGLHGYTF	TGTGCCTGGAGTCAAGGGTTGCATGGCTACACCTTC
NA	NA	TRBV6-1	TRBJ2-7	CASSEGGTPVYEQYF	TGTGCCAGCAGTGAAGGGGGGACTCCTGTCTACGAGCAGTACTTC
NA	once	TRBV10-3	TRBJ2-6	CAISLQGPTSGANVLTF	TGTGCCATCAGTTTACAGGGCCCGACCTCTGGGGCCAACGTCCTGACTTTC
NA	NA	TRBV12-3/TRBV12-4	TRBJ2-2	CASSLQLLGELFF	TGTGCCAGCAGTCTCCAGCTCCTCGGGGAGCTGTTTTTT
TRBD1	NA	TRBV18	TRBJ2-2	CASSARGQGNTGELFF	TGTGCCAGCTCAGCAAGGGGGCAGGGGAACACCGGGGAGCTGTTTTTT
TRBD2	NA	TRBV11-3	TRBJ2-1	CASSLDPRPGTSRNEQFF	TGTGCCAGCAGCTTAGATCCGAGACCCGGGACTAGCCGGAATGAGCAGTTCTTC
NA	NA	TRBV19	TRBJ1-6	CASKENGGDNSPLHF	TGTGCCAGTAAAGAAAACGGCGGGGATAATTCACCCCTCCACTTT
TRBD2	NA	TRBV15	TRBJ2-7	CATSPRGDTYEQYF	TGTGCCACCAGCCCACGGGGGGATACCTACGAGCAGTACTTC
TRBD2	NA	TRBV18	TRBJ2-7	CASSPTSVALFSYEQYF	TGTGCCAGCTCACCTACTAGCGTCGCTCTCTTTTCCTACGAGCAGTACTTC
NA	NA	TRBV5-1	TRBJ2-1	CASSPDGTQFF	TGCGCCAGCAGCCCGGACGGGACTCAGTTCTTC
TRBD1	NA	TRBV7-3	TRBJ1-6	CASSSDRAAPLHF	TGTGCCAGCAGCTCGGACAGGGCGGCACCCCTCCACTTT